The sequence of this T cell receptor beta chain was determined in a study of PD-1 blockade in classical Hodgkin lymphoma. Study-level findings and limits: By C4D1, diversity of CD4+ TCRs had risen significantly, whereas that of CD8+ TCRs had not.

CDR1 MNHNY and CDR2 SVGAGI come from the germline V gene (reference sequence). V gave up 8 bases and J gave up 5 bases; unmatched junction bases: 8. This CDR3 contains 13 residues. Regarding this clone: Its antigen is unidentified.

This table comes from immunoSEQ multiplex PCR, and its TCRdb copy is limited to in-frame clones, with some not included. The sample holds 15,000 to 20,000 clones; approximately 87% are singletons and the top ten take around 2.7%. Time point described: cycle 4 day 1 (C4D1), after less than seven weeks of nivolumab. Relapse was seen in all patients after autologous stem cell transplantation, and brentuximab vedotin exposure was variable. Magnetic negative selection of thawed PBMCs was the method by which CD4+ T cells were purified. This rearrangement joins TRBV6-6 to TRBJ1-2; 7 bases line up with TRBD1. The receptor's source is a human donor with classical Hodgkin lymphoma. Sequenced here: CD4+ T cells from blood, sampled before the fourth cycle of nivolumab. The CDR3 DNA reads as TGTGCCAGCGGGGATTACAGGGGATATGGCTACACCTTC. Its translation is CASGDYRGYGYTF.